Listed here is a single T cell receptor (beta chain). What it binds is not known. This sample was taken from a study of T cell responses to AZD1222 COVID-19 vaccine. Second-dose intervals near 4 or 12 weeks were combined. Study results and caveats: Baseline testing showed seropositivity in only a handful of AZD1222 recipients.

Some clones are missing from TCRdb's copy, which holds only in-frame ones; the method was immunoSEQ multiplex PCR. Found here are 150,000 or so clones, roughly nine tenths of them singletons; the top ten hold around 1.3%. V lost 3 bases and J lost 10, with 13 bases in between. Germline CDR1 and CDR2: MNHEY and SMNVEV (reference sequence). The CDR3 extends over 14 amino acids. The receptor comes from an adult who received the AZD1222 COVID-19 vaccine. The chain carries TRBV27 and TRBJ1-6; D perhaps matches TRBD1 (6 bases). The sequences come from peripheral blood, collected 28 days after the second AZD1222 dose. CDR3 DNA sequence: TGTGCCAGCAGTTTTGCCAGGGGACGATCACCCCTCCACTTT. Translating gives CASSFARGRSPLHF.